Presented here are 19 T cell receptor beta chains from one specimen sequenced in a study of blood T cell repertoires in COVID-19. Only in-frame clones appear in the TCRdb table, and some are missing; sequencing was by immunoSEQ multiplex PCR. The repertoire holds 28,000 or so clones, with 90% as singletons. Sequencing was carried out using peripheral blood. These receptors all stem from a man in his sixties or seventies with acute or convalescent COVID-19.

This clone was picked up a small number of times. V is TRBV7-6 and J is TRBJ2-2, with D possibly TRBD1 on 6 matching bases. Germline V lookup: CDR1 SGHVS, CDR2 FNYEAQ. Deletions cut 2 bases from V and 4 bases from J, with 11 bases between. The CDR3 extends over 15 amino acids. CDR3 amino acids: CASSLSDSFTGELFF. In DNA form, the CDR3 reads TGTGCCAGCAGCTTATCGGACAGTTTCACCGGGGAGCTGTTTTTT.

The J gene is TRBJ2-1, the V gene TRBV18, with a tentative D call TRBD2 (6 bases). The CDR3 extends over 14 amino acids. Germline CDR1 reads KGHSH; CDR2 reads LQKENI. V was clipped by 3 bases and J by 9 bases, with 15 bases between them. CDR3 bases: TGTGCCAGCTCACCTCAAAACGAGGAGGGTGAGCAGTTCTTC. This gives the protein CASSPQNEEGEQFF.

V gene TRBV7-2 combines with J gene TRBJ1-2; D gene unclear. This CDR3 is 13 amino acids long. Trimming took off 5 bases at V and 2 bases at J, with 9 bases between the two ends. In germline, CDR1 is SGHTA, CDR2 FQGNSA. The CDR3 bases are TGTGCCAGCAGCAAAAACGGGAACTATGGCTACACCTTC. Amino acid sequence: CASSKNGNYGYTF.

In the case of this clone: This specimen includes other DNA sequences encoding the same CDR3. The rearrangement joins TRBV18 to TRBJ2-3, with 11 positions matching TRBD2. J lost 2 bases, V lost 6 bases, and 7 bases had no gene match. The CDR3 is 16 amino acids. Germline V lookup: CDR1 KGHSH, CDR2 LQKENI. CDR3 amino acids: CASSPGTSGHTDTQYF. DNA for the CDR3: TGTGCCAGCTCCCCCGGGACTAGCGGCCACACAGATACGCAGTATTTT.

The chain combines TRBV19 with TRBJ1-4; no firm D call. The germline V gene encodes CDR1 LNHDA and CDR2 SQIVND (reference sequence). The length of the CDR3 is 13 residues. V lost 0 bases and J lost 5, with 4 bases in between. In nucleotides, the CDR3 is TGTGCCAGTAGTATAGACGGGAATGAAAAACTGTTTTTT. Translation gives CASSIDGNEKLFF.

V is TRBV2 and J is TRBJ2-6; TRBD2 aligns across 10 bases. The CDR3 is 16 residues long. Germline CDR1 is SNHLY and CDR2 is FYNNEI. V lost 3 bases, J lost 1 base, and 0 bases stayed unmatched. DNA of the CDR3: TGTGCCAGCAGTGATAGCGGGAGGTCTGGGGCCAACGTCCTGACTTTC. It is translated as CASSDSGRSGANVLTF.

The rearrangement links TRBV6-5 to TRBJ1-6; D gene uncertain. V lost 2 bases and J lost 2, with 7 bases in between. Germline CDR1 reads MNHEY; CDR2 reads SVGAGI. The length of the CDR3 is 15 residues. This CDR3 reads CASSYRQAYNSPLHF. The CDR3 DNA sequence: TGTGCCAGCAGTTACAGGCAGGCCTATAATTCACCCCTCCACTTT.

The chain carries TRBV6-5 and TRBJ1-2; 10 bases match TRBD1. This CDR3 spans 13 amino acids. The V and J ends lost 7 bases and 5 bases, in that order; junction bases with no gene match: 4. CDR1 is MNHEY, CDR2 SVGAGI, per germline. The CDR3 coding sequence is TGTGCCAGCACCCGGGACAGGGGATATGGCTACACCTTC. It translates to CASTRDRGYGYTF.

V and J are TRBV19 and TRBJ2-5; 7 bases align to TRBD1. Germline V gives CDR1 LNHDA, CDR2 SQIVND (reference sequence). The CDR3 has 13 amino acids. The ends lost 5 bases at V and 5 bases at J; junction bases unmatched: 5. Here the CDR3 reads CASSPDRAETQYF. The CDR3 DNA is TGTGCCAGTAGTCCCGACAGGGCGGAGACCCAGTACTTC.

The gene calls are TRBV9 and TRBJ1-4; the D gene is possibly TRBD1 (5 bases). With 3 bases removed from V and 6 bases from J, the gap between germline ends came to 9 bases. Germline V gene lookup returns CDR1 SGDLS and CDR2 YYNGEE. The CDR3 loop spans 13 amino acids. CDR3 loop: CASSAAGDEKLFF. In DNA, the CDR3 is TGTGCCAGCAGCGCCGCGGGGGATGAAAAACTGTTTTTT.

The chain links TRBV7-2 to TRBJ2-7; D might be TRBD2 (6 bases). V was trimmed by 5 bases and J by 5 bases, leaving 25 bases between them. Germline lookup yields CDR1 SGHTA and CDR2 FQGNSA. The CDR3 loop spans 17 amino acids. DNA of the CDR3: TGTGCCAGCAGCCCCGACCCCGGGACTGCCTGGGAGGACGAGCAGTACTTC. Protein product: CASSPDPGTAWEDEQYF.

The V and J genes are TRBV4-3 and TRBJ1-2; unclear D gene. The CDR3 extends over 15 amino acids. V was trimmed by 1 base and J by 3 bases, leaving 12 bases between them. CDR1 and CDR2 from the germline V gene are LGHNA and YSLEER. As DNA, the CDR3 is TGCGCCAGCAGCCAAGGCCTAGGCCTGGACTATGGCTACACCTTC. It translates to CASSQGLGLDYGYTF.

The chain joins TRBV7-9 to TRBJ1-6; 8 bases fit TRBD1. The V and J ends lost 6 bases and 7 bases, in that order; junction bases with no gene match: 11. The CDR3 runs to 16 residues. Germline CDR1 reads SEHNR; CDR2 reads FQNEAQ (reference sequence). This CDR3 is CASSSDREGSNSPLHF. CDR3 nucleotide sequence: TGTGCCAGCAGTTCGGACAGGGAAGGATCCAATTCACCCCTCCACTTT.

This chain uses TRBV5-1 with TRBJ2-2, with a weak D call TRBD1 (6 bases). Trimming pared 4 bases from V and 6 bases from J, leaving 13 bases between. This CDR3 has 14 amino acids. CDR1 is SGHRS and CDR2 is YFSETQ in the germline V gene. CDR3 nucleotides: TGCGCCAGCAGCCGGGGACAACCCGCCGGGGAGCTGTTTTTT. As protein: CASSRGQPAGELFF.

This clone was detected only a few times. This chain connects TRBV18 to TRBJ1-5; no firm D call. The CDR3 has 15 amino acids. V gave up 5 bases and J gave up 0 bases, with 11 bases separating them. Germline CDR1 and CDR2: KGHSH and LQKENI. CDR3: CASSMQRISNQPQHF. The DNA of the CDR3 is TGTGCCAGCTCAATGCAGCGGATTAGCAATCAGCCCCAGCATTTT.

The rearrangement joins TRBV15 to TRBJ2-5; D perhaps matches TRBD2 (6 bases). V was trimmed by 1 base and J by 5 bases, leaving 11 bases between them. The CDR3 has 14 residues. Per the germline V gene, CDR1 is LNHNV and CDR2 is YYDKDF (reference sequence). The chain's CDR3 is CATSRATSRETQYF. CDR3 bases: TGTGCCACCAGCAGAGCTACTAGCAGGGAGACCCAGTACTTC.

This chain uses TRBV21-1 with TRBJ2-5; the table's D call, TRBD2, has no DNA check behind it. TRBV21-1 is marked as a pseudogene. CDR3 length equals 18 residues. As DNA, the CDR3 is TGTGCCAGCAGCAAAGGGGGAGAGAAGCGGGAGGAGAAAGGGACCCAGTACTTC. This sequence encodes CASSKGGEKREEKGTQYF.

The chain carries TRBV6-5 and TRBJ1-3; D remains unclear. The V and J ends lost 6 bases and 4 bases respectively, with 13 bases between them. The CDR3 has 14 amino acids. CDR1 and CDR2 (germline): MNHEY, SVGAGI. As DNA, the CDR3 is TGTGCCAGCAGGTCTCCCGGTGAGGGAAACACCATATATTTT. This translates into CASRSPGEGNTIYF.

The chain links TRBV19 to TRBJ2-1, with D tentatively TRBD2 (5 bases). In germline, CDR1 is LNHDA, CDR2 SQIVND (reference sequence). The CDR3 is made up of 12 amino acids. As DNA, the CDR3 is TGTGCAGTAGGCGGGTCCTACAATGAGCAGTTCTTC. Its translation is CAVGGSYNEQFF. Full variable domain (remainder filled in from reference TRBV19 and TRBJ2-1): DGGITQSPKYLFRKEGQNVTLSCEQNLNHDAMYWYRQDPGQGLRLIYYSQIVNDFQKGDIAEGYSVSREKKESFPLTVTSAQKNPTAFYLCAVGGSYNEQFFGPGTRLTVL.